This T cell receptor beta chain was captured in a study of glioma-infiltrating T cells. For the study at large: Low-grade gliomas were grade II; glioblastomas were grade IV at initial diagnosis. Broader study findings: Shared blood CDR3 signature motifs marked patients with low tissue-blood divergence. Very few CDR3 sequences were shared between tissue and blood. Tissue-blood divergence was below expectation in non-neoplastic patients, above in gliomas.

TCR alpha and beta CDR3 regions were amplified from RNA using iRepertoire nested multiplex PCR. TCRdb called the multiplex PCR reads again in MiXCR, with one record for every CDR3 protein. Altogether fewer than 500,000 distinct CDR3 sequences are present, roughly two fifths being singletons, with the ten largest covering about 11%. Details on this clonotype: Antigen: not known.

CDR3 length: 12 residues. CDR1 DFQATT and CDR2 SNEGSKA come from the germline V gene (reference sequence). Trimming took off 6 bases at V and 4 bases at J, with 10 bases between the two ends. The chain is built from TRBV20-1 and TRBJ2-1; a possible D gene is TRBD1 (6 bases). The sequenced sample was glioma tissue, nonneoplastic brain tissue, or PBMCs (not recorded which). This TCR was recovered from a human donor with low-grade glioma or glioblastoma, undergoing nonglioma brain surgery, or in good health (not recorded which). The CDR3, as DNA: TGCAGTGCCATGACAGGATACAATGAGCAGTTCTTC. Translating gives CSAMTGYNEQFF.